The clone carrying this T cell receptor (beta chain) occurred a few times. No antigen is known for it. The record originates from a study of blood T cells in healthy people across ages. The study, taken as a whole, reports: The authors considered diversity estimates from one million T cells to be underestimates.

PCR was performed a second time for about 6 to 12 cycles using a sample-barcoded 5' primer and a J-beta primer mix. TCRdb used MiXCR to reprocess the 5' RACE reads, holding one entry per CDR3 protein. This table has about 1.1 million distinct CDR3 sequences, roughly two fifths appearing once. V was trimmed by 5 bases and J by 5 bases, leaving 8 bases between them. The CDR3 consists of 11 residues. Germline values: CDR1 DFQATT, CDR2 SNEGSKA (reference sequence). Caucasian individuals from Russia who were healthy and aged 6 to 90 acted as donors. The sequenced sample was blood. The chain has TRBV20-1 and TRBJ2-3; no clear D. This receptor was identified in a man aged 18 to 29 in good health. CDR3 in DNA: TGCAGTGCTCCTATATTAGATACGCAGTATTTT. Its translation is CSAPILDTQYF.